The rows below give T cell receptor beta chains drawn from one sample of a study of cytomegalovirus exposure and HLA in healthy donors. Clones were sequenced by immunoSEQ multiplex PCR, and TCRdb holds only the in-frame ones, with some missing. The data show approximately 97,000 clones, with about 74% seen just once and roughly 8.9% held by the top ten. The sample consisted of PBMCs. The receptors shown here come from a male donor in good health and CMV-seropositive. Each CDR3 is given with its conserved first and last residue. The order of the fields is V gene, D gene, clone size, J gene, CDR3 protein, CDR3 DNA. D genes are given only for firm matches. Where a row states a size, it is once, few, many or the class of an expanded clone; other rows omit it.

TRBV5-5	-	few	TRBJ2-5	CASSRPGLETQYF	TGTGCCAGCAGCCGGCCAGGCCTAGAGACCCAGTACTTC
TRBV2	-	-	TRBJ2-5	CASTSRADQETQYF	TGTGCCAGCACTAGCCGAGCGGATCAAGAGACCCAGTACTTC
TRBV7-2	TRBD1	-	TRBJ2-2	CASGPSRDRGRTGELFF	TGTGCCAGCGGCCCCAGTCGGGACAGGGGGCGAACCGGGGAGCTGTTTTTT
TRBV6-6	-	-	TRBJ1-2	CASTLSGVGYTF	TGTGCCAGCACTTTGTCGGGGGTCGGCTACACCTTC
TRBV5-7	-	-	TRBJ2-2	CASKPLRDMIDGELFF	TGTGCCAGCAAACCCCTTCGGGACATGATTGACGGGGAGCTGTTTTTT
TRBV5-5	TRBD1	-	TRBJ2-3	CASSSGTVGTDTQYF	TGTGCCAGCAGCTCAGGGACAGTGGGGACAGATACGCAGTATTTT
TRBV6-5	-	-	TRBJ1-1	CASSKNDRSNTEAFF	TGTGCCAGCAGTAAAAACGACAGGTCGAACACTGAAGCTTTCTTT
TRBV5-1	-	few	TRBJ2-3	CASRGAGSSTDTQYF	TGCGCCAGCAGAGGGGCAGGGTCTAGCACAGATACGCAGTATTTT
TRBV5-6	-	-	TRBJ1-5	CASSLFGARESQPQHF	TGTGCCAGCAGCTTGTTTGGGGCCAGGGAAAGTCAGCCCCAGCATTTT
TRBV6-5	TRBD2	-	TRBJ2-1	CASGTSGWKNEQFF	TGTGCCAGCGGGACTAGCGGGTGGAAAAATGAGCAGTTCTTC
TRBV9	TRBD2	-	TRBJ2-3	CASSVGVAGRKGDTQYF	TGTGCCAGCAGCGTAGGGGTAGCGGGCAGAAAAGGAGATACGCAGTATTTT
TRBV18	-	-	TRBJ2-5	CASSPGQIQETQYF	TGTGCCAGCTCACCAGGGCAGATCCAAGAGACCCAGTACTTC
TRBV2	-	-	TRBJ2-4	CASSERTDLAKNIQYF	TGTGCCAGCAGTGAACGGACAGATCTAGCCAAAAACATTCAGTACTTC
TRBV30	-	few	TRBJ1-3	CAWSRGVSGNTIYF	TGTGCCTGGAGCCGAGGAGTCTCTGGAAACACCATATATTTT
TRBV11-3	-	-	TRBJ2-3	CASSLVGLHTQYF	TGTGCCAGCAGCTTAGTCGGACTACATACGCAGTATTTT
TRBV6-4	TRBD2	-	TRBJ2-1	CAGRTSGIPAYNEQFF	TGTGCCGGTAGGACTAGCGGGATCCCGGCCTACAATGAGCAGTTCTTC
TRBV28	-	-	TRBJ1-4	CASSSQGLDEKLFF	TGTGCCAGCAGTTCCCAGGGTCTTGATGAAAAACTGTTTTTT
TRBV9	TRBD1	-	TRBJ1-2	CASSPLTGGSGYTF	TGTGCCAGCAGCCCCCTTACAGGGGGCTCCGGCTACACCTTC
TRBV7-9	-	-	TRBJ2-3	CASTVGQGFTDTQYF	TGTGCCAGCACCGTGGGGCAGGGGTTCACAGATACGCAGTATTTT
TRBV28	TRBD2	-	TRBJ2-1	CASSISGGSYNEQFF	TGTGCCAGCAGCATTAGCGGGGGCTCCTACAATGAGCAGTTCTTC
TRBV6-5	-	-	TRBJ1-2	CASNIPSERAGGYTF	TGTGCCAGCAACATTCCCTCGGAGAGGGCCGGTGGCTACACCTTC
TRBV19	-	few	TRBJ1-5	CASHDRRNQPQHF	TGTGCCAGTCATGACAGGCGCAATCAGCCCCAGCATTTT
TRBV9	TRBD2	few	TRBJ2-1	CASSVEGLVSKEQFF	TGTGCCAGCAGCGTTGAGGGACTAGTCTCCAAGGAGCAGTTCTTC
TRBV6-5	-	-	TRBJ2-5	CASSYSLPEETQYF	TGTGCCAGCAGTTACTCGCTGCCAGAAGAGACCCAGTACTTC
TRBV5-4	TRBD2	once	TRBJ2-1	CASSWAASGRNEQFF	TGTGCCAGCAGCTGGGCGGCTAGCGGGAGGAATGAGCAGTTCTTC
TRBV7-9	TRBD1	-	TRBJ1-6	CASSRTGENSPLHF	TGTGCCAGCAGCCGGACAGGGGAAAATTCACCCCTCCACTTT
TRBV18	-	once	TRBJ2-1	CASSPPATARGQFF	TGTGCCAGCTCACCACCGGCCACGGCCCGGGGGCAGTTCTTC